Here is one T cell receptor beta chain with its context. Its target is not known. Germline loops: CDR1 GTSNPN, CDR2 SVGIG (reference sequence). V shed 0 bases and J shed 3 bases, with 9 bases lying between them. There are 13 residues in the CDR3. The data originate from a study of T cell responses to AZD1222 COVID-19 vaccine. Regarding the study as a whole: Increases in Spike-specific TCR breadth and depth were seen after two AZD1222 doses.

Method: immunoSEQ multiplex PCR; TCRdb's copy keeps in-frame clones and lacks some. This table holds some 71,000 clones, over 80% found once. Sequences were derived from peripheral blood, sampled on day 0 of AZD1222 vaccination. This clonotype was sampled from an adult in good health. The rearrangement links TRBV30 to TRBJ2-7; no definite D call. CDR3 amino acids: CAWSVRLNYEQYF. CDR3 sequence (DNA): TGTGCCTGGAGTGTACGCCTGAACTACGAGCAGTACTTC.